This record covers a single T cell receptor beta chain. Its target is unknown. The data stem from a study of early T cells in non-severe SARS-CoV-2 infection. At the level of the study: Sequenced material consisted of bulk RNA (from unsorted whole blood), and chains were unpaired.

Attached unique molecular identifiers marked individual cDNA molecules. MiXCR, run by TCRdb on the 5' RACE reads, gives a single entry per CDR3 protein. This table holds under 90,000 distinct CDR3 sequences, around 14% found once. Notes on the study in general: Comparison of clonotypes with VDJdb favored anti-spike CD8 responses while missing private and CD4 specificities.

V was shortened by 3 bases and J by 3 bases, with 17 bases between the two germline ends. This CDR3 is built from 16 residues. Germline V CDR1 and CDR2: LGHDT, YNNKEL (reference sequence). Sequencing input: whole blood. The chain carries TRBV3-1 and TRBJ1-1; maybe TRBD1 (5 bases). This TCR came from an adult who was a healthcare worker with PCR-confirmed SARS-CoV-2 infection or an uninfected control (not recorded which). This chain's CDR3 is CASSHETGTAHTEAFF. CDR3 sequence (DNA): TGTGCCAGCAGCCACGAAACCGGGACTGCGCACACTGAAGCTTTCTTT.